The subject of this entry is one TCR beta chain. Its antigen is not identified. CDR1 and CDR2 from the germline V gene are SGDLS and YYNGEE. This CDR3 has 15 residues. Trimming removed 3 bases from V and 6 bases from J, with 17 bases in between. These data belong to a study of cytomegalovirus exposure and HLA in healthy donors. Across the study: Some 87 million unique TCRs from HLA-typed donors were held in an early release of data.

Findings and caveats of the study: Later analysis suggested links between common viral pathogens and several top significant clusters. An observed cluster of highly shared sequence variants was recorded as a likely sequencing artifact.

Vbeta (60) and Jbeta (13) primers were used in the PCR. TCRdb's table, derived via immunoSEQ multiplex PCR, lists solely in-frame clones and lacks some. The sample lists tens of thousands of clones; about 73% were seen once. The rearrangement joins TRBV9 to TRBJ2-3, with D possibly TRBD1 on 5 matching bases. Sequenced sample: PBMCs. The TCR originated in a man aged 40-55 years in good health and CMV-seronegative. CDR3 loop: CASSARGQPADTQYF. The CDR3 coding sequence is TGTGCCAGCAGCGCGCGCGGACAACCGGCGGATACGCAGTATTTT.